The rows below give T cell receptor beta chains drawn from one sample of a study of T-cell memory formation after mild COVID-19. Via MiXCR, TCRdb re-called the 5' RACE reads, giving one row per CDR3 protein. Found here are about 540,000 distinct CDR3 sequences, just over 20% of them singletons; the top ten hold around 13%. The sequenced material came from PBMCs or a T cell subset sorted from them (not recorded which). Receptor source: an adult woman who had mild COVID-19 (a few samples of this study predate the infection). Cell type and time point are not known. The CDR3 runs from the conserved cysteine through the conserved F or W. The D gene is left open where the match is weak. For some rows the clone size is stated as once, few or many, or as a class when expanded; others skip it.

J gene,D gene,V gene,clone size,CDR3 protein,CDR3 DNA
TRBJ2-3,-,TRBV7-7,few,CASSSGPENTQYF,TGTGCTAGCAGCTCGGGACCCGAGAATACGCAGTATTTT
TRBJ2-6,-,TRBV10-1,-,CSSSASGRISGANVLTF,TGCTCCAGCAGTGCCTCCGGTAGGATCTCTGGGGCCAACGTCCTGACTTTC
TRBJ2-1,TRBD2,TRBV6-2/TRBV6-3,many,CASSIGTSGSNEQFF,TGTGCCAGCAGTATAGGGACTAGCGGGTCCAATGAGCAGTTCTTC
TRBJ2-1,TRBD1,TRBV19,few,CASSIVPGQGWGDEQFF,TGTGCCAGTAGTATTGTCCCGGGACAGGGTTGGGGTGATGAGCAGTTCTTC
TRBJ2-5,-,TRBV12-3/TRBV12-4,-,CASSLIRETQYF,TGTGCCAGCAGTTTGATCCGTGAGACCCAGTACTTC
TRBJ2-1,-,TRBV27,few,CASSSGFSRFDLYNEQFF,TGTGCCAGCAGTTCAGGATTTTCCCGTTTCGACCTCTACAATGAGCAGTTCTTC
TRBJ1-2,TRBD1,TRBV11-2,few,CASSQQGLSLGYTF,TGTGCCAGCAGCCAACAGGGGCTTTCGTTAGGCTACACCTTC
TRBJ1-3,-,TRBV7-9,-,CASSPRHVSGNTIYF,TGTGCCAGCAGCCCCCGGCATGTCTCTGGAAACACCATATATTTT
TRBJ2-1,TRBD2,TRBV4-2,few,CASSQDTSGGAYNEQFF,TGTGCCAGCAGCCAAGATACCAGCGGGGGGGCATACAATGAGCAGTTCTTC
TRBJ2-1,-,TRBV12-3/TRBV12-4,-,CASSLGSGSPTNEQFF,TGTGCCAGCAGTTTAGGATCTGGGTCCCCCACCAATGAGCAGTTCTTC
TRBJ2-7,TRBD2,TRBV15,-,CATSRSLAGSSYEQYF,TGTGCCACCAGCAGATCACTAGCGGGGTCTTCCTACGAGCAGTACTTC
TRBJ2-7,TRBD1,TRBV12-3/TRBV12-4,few,CASSWTGGSNEQYF,TGTGCCAGCAGCTGGACAGGGGGCTCAAACGAGCAGTACTTC
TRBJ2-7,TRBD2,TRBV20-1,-,CSARGLAGVFYEQYF,TGCAGTGCTAGAGGACTAGCGGGGGTTTTCTACGAGCAGTACTTC
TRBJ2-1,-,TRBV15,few,CATRTTTRGDSDNEQFF,TGTGCCACCAGGACAACCACCAGGGGGGATTCTGACAATGAGCAGTTCTTC
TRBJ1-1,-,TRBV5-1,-,CASSASTLMNTEAFF,TGCGCCAGCAGCGCATCGACACTTATGAACACTGAAGCTTTCTTT